This TCR beta chain was retrieved from a study of long-term antiretroviral therapy in people with HIV. Study conclusions and caveats: HIV repertoire CDR3 lengths ranged less widely than those of controls.

Worth noting for this clone: As yet, its antigen is unknown.

The CDR3 extends over 11 amino acids. Per the germline V gene, CDR1 is MNHEY and CDR2 is SMNVEV (reference sequence). V was trimmed by 6 bases and J by 6 bases, leaving 7 bases between them. Run at survey level, the immunoSEQ assay was version v3.0. Repertoires were generated with immunoSEQ multiplex PCR, while TCRdb's copy carries only in-frame clones and drops some. The sample shows nearly 20,000 clones, 80% of them seen only once. The sample consisted of unsorted PBMCs, taken 0.2 years after starting antiretroviral therapy. This TCR was recovered from a woman aged 40-49 years with HIV. The chain joins TRBV27 to TRBJ2-3; D remains unclear. Here the CDR3 reads CASRVGDTQYF. CDR3 coding DNA: TGTGCCAGCAGAGTGGGCGATACGCAGTATTTT.